A few counts support the clone carrying this T cell receptor (beta chain). No antigen is known for it. The CDR3 has 11 amino acids. Germline CDR1 DFQATT, CDR2 SNEGSKA (reference sequence). V lost 4 bases to trimming and J lost 7 bases, with 10 bases between them. This entry belongs to a study of Graves' ophthalmopathy and Graves' hyperthyroidism. Overall study findings and caveats: The model achieved roughly 66% sensitivity and 72% to 75% specificity for ophthalmopathy progression. Appearing in blood as well were most expanded thyroid clonotypes above 0.001 frequency.

Amplified material comprised TCR beta CDR3 regions derived from RNA transcripts. An opening RT-PCR round employed HTBI primers and preceded a second-round multiplex PCR. Each CDR3 protein gets one entry after TCRdb re-called the multiplex PCR reads with MiXCR. The repertoire includes some 150,000 distinct CDR3 sequences, 30% to 45% of them detected once, and approximately 9% sits in the top ten. The chain employs TRBV20-1 and TRBJ1-1; maybe TRBD1 (6 bases). This TCR was recovered from a man aged 25 to 45 with Graves' ophthalmopathy. Sequenced sample: peripheral blood. The DNA of the CDR3 is TGCAGTGCTAACGGACAGCATGAAGCTTTCTTT. Its protein product is CSANGQHEAFF.